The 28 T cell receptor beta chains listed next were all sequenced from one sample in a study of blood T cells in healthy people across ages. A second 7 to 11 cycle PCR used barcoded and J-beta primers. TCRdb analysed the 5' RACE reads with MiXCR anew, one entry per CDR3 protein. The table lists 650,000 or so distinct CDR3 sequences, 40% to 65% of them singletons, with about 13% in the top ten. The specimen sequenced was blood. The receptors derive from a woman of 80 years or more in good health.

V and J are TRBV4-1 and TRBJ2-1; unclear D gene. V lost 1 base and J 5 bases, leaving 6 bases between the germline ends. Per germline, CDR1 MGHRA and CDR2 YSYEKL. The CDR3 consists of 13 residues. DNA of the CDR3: TGCGCCAGCAGCCAAGGTTCGAACAATGAGCAGTTCTTC. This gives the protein CASSQGSNNEQFF.

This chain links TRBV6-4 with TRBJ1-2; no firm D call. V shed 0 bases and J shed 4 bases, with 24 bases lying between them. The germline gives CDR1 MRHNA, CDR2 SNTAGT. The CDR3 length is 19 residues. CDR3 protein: CASSDSPGPSFHLPYGYTF. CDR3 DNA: TGTGCCAGCAGTGACTCGCCGGGTCCCTCCTTTCACTTGCCCTATGGCTACACCTTC.

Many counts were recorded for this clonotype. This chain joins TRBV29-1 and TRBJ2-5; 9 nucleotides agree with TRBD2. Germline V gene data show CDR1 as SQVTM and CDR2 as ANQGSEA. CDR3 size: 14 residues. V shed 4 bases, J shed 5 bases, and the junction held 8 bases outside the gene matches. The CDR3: CSVGVAGAGETQYF. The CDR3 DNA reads TGCAGCGTTGGGGTAGCGGGAGCGGGGGAGACCCAGTACTTC.

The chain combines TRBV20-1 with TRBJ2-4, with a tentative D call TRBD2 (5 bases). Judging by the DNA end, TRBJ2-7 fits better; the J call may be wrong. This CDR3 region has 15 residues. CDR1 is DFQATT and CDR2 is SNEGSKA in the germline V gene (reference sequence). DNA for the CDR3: TGCAGTGCTAGAGATTTGAGACTAACCTCCTACGAGCAGTACTTC. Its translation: CSARDLRLTSYEQYF.

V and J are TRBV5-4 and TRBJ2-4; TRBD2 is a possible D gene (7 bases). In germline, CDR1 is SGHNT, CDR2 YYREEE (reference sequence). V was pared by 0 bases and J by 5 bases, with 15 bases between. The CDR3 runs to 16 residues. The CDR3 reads CASSLGGGAGENIQYF. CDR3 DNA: TGTGCCAGCAGCTTGGGGGGGGGGGCCGGGGAAAACATTCAGTACTTC.

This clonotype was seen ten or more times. CDR3 protein: CASSRGQGASYNEQFF. The DNA for the CDR3 is TGTGCCAGCAGCAGGGGACAGGGGGCTTCCTACAATGAGCAGTTCTTC. The chain links TRBV6-6 to TRBJ2-1, with 12 bases lining up with TRBD1. V dropped 6 bases and J dropped 1; count of bases not matched to a gene: 4. The V gene's germline CDR1 is MNHNY and CDR2 SVGAGI (reference sequence). The CDR3 is 16 amino acids.

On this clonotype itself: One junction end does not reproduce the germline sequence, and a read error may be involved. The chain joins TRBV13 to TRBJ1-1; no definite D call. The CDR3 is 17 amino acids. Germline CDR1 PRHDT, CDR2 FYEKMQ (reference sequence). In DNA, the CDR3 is TGTGCCGGCAGCTTTCCCAGACTCACCTCATCCGGTACTGAAGCTTTCTTT. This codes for CAGSFPRLTSSGTEAFF.

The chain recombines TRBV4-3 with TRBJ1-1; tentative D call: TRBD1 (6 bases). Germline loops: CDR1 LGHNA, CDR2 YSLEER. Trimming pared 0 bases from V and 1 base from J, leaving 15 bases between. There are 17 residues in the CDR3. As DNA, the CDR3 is TGCGCCAGCAGCCAAGATCATCTGGGGGCGGGGAACACTGAAGCTTTCTTT. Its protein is CASSQDHLGAGNTEAFF.

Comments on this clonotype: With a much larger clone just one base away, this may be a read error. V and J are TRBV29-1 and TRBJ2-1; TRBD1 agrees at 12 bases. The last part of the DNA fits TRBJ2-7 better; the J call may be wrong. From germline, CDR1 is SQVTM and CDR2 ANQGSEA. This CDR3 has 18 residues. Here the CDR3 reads CSVYGTGGPGGSYNEQYF. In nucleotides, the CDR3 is TGCAGCGTGTATGGGACAGGGGGCCCTGGGGGCTCCTACAATGAGCAGTACTTC.

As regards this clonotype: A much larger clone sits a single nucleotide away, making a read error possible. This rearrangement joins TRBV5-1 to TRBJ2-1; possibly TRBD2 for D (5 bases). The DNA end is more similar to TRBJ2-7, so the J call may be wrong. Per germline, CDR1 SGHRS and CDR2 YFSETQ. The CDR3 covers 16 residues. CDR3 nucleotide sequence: TGCGCCAGCAGTATTAGCGCTTTGAGCTCCTACAATGAGCAGTACTTC. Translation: CASSISALSSYNEQYF.

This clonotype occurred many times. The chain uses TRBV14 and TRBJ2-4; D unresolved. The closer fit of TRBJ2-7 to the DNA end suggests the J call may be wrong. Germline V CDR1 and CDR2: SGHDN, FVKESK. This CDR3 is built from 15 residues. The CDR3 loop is CASSQEGGRCDEQYF. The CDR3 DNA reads TGTGCCAGCAGCCAAGAGGGCGGACGGTGCGACGAGCAGTACTTC.

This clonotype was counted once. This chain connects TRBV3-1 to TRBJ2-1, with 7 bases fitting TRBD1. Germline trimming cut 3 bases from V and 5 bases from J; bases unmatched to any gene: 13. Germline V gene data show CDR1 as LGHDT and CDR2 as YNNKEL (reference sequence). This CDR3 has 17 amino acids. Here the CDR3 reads CASSHISRGQYDNEQFF. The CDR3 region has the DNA TGTGCCAGCAGCCATATATCTAGGGGACAGTATGACAATGAGCAGTTCTTC.

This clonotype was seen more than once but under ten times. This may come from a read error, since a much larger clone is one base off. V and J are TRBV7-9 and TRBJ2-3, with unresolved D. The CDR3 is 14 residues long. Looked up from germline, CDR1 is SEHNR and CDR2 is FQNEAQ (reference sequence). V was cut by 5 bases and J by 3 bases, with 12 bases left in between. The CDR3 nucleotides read TGTGCCAGCAGCGTAGAGTCGGTAACAGATACGCAGTATTTT. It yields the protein CASSVESVTDTQYF.

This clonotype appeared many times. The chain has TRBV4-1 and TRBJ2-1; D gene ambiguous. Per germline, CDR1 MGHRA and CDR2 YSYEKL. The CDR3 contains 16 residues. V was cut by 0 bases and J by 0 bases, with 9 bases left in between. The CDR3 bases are TGCGCCAGCAGCCAAGAAGAGAAGGCCTCCTACAATGAGCAGTTCTTC. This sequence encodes CASSQEEKASYNEQFF.

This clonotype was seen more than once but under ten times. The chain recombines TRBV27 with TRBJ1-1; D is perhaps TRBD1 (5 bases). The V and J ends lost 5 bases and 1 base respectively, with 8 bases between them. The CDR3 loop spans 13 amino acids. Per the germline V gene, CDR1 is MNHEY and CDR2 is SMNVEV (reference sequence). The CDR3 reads CASSITGNTEAFF. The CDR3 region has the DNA TGTGCCAGCAGTATAACAGGGAACACTGAAGCTTTCTTT.

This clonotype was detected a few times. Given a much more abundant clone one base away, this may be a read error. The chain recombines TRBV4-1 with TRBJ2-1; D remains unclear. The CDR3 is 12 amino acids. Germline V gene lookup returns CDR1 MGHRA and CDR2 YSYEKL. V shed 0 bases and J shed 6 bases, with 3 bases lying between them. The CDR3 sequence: CASSQEINEQFF. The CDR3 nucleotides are TGCGCCAGCAGCCAAGAGATCAATGAGCAGTTCTTC.

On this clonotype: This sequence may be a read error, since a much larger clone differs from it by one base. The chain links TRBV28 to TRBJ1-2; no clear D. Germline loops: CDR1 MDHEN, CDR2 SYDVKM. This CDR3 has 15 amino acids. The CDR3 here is CVSTPSGRPNYGYTF. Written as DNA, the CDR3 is TGTGTCAGCACTCCTTCCGGACGTCCAAACTATGGCTACACCTTC.

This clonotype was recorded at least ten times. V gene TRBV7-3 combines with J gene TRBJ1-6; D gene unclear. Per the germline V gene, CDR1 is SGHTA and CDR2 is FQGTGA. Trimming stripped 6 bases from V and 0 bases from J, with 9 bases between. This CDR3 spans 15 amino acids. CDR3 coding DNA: TGTGCCAGCAGTCGATCCTCCTCCTATAATTCACCCCTCCACTTT. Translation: CASSRSSSYNSPLHF.

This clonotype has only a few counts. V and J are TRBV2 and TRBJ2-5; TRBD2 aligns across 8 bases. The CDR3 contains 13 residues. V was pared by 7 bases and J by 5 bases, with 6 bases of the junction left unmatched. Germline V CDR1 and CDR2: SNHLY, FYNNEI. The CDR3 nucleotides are TGTGCCAGCAATGAGCGGGGGCGGGAGACCCAGTACTTC. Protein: CASNERGRETQYF.

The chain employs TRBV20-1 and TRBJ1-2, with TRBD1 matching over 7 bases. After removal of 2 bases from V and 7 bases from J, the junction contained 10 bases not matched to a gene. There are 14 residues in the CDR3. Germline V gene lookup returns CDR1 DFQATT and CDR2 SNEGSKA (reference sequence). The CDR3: CSARPPDRECGYTF. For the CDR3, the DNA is TGCAGTGCTAGACCGCCAGACAGGGAGTGTGGCTACACCTTC.

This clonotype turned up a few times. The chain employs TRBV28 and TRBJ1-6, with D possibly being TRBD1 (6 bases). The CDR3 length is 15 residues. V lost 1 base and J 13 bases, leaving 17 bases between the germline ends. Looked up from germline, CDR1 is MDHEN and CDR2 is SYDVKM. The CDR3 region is CASSLFGTSNHPLHF. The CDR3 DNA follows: TGTGCCAGCAGTTTATTTGGGACAAGTAATCATCCCCTCCACTTT.

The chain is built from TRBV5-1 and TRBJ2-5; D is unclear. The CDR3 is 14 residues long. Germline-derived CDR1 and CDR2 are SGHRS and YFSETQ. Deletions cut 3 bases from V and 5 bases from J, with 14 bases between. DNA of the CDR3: TGCGCCAGCAGCTATCGGACGCGGTGGGAGACCCAGTACTTC. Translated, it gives CASSYRTRWETQYF.

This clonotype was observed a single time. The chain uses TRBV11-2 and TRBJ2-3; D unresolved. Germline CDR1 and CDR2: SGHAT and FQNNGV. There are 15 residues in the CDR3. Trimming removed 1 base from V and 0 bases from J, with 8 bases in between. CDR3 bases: TGTGCCAGCAGCTTAGTTGATAGTAGCACAGATACGCAGTATTTT. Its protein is CASSLVDSSTDTQYF. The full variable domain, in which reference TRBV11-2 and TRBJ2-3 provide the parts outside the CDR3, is EAGVAQSPRYKIIEKRQSVAFWCNPISGHATLYWYQQILGQGPKLLIQFQNNGVVDDSQLPKDRFSAERLKGVDSTLKIQPAKLEDSAVYLCASSLVDSSTDTQYFGPGTRLTVL.

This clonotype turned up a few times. The DNA of the CDR3 is TGTGCCAGCAGCTTCCGACAGGGGATCATTCCCGGGGAGCTGTTTTTT. This sequence encodes CASSFRQGIIPGELFF. V usage is TRBV11-2 and J usage is TRBJ2-2, with 8 bases fitting TRBD1. Germline V gene lookup returns CDR1 SGHAT and CDR2 FQNNGV. J lost 6 bases, V lost 3 bases, and 9 bases had no gene match. This CDR3 is built from 16 residues.

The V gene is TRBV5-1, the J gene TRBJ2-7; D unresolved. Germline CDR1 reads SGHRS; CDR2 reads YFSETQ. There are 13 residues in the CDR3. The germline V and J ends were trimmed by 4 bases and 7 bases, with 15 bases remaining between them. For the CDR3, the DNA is TGCGCCAGCAGCGTGCTAGGTCCCAATGAGCAGTACTTC. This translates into CASSVLGPNEQYF.

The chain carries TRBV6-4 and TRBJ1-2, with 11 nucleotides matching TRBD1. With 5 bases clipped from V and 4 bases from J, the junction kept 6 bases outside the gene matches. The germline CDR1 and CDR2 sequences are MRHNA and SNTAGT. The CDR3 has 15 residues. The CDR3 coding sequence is TGTGCCAGCAGTCCGGACAGGGGGCTCGGCTATGGCTACACCTTC. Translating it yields CASSPDRGLGYGYTF.

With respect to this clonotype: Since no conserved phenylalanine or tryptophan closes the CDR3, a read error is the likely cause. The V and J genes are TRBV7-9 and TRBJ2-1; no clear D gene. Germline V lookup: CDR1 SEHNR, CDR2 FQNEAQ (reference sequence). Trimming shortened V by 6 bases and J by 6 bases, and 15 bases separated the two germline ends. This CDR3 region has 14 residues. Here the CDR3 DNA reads TGTGCCAGCAGTCCCGGGCGTGTGCTCAATGAGCAGTTCATC. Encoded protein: CASSPGRVLNEQFI.

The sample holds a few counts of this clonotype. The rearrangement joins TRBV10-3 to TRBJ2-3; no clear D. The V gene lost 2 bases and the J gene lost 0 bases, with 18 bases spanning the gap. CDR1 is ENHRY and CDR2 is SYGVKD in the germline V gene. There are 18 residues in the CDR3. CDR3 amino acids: CAISELHLGPTSTDTQYF. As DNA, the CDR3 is TGTGCCATCAGTGAGCTCCACCTCGGACCTACTAGCACAGATACGCAGTATTTT.